A selection of T cell receptor beta chains follows, all from one sample in a study of T cells in Graves' hyperthyroidism and ophthalmopathy. TCRdb re-analysed the multiplex PCR reads in MiXCR, keeping a single row per CDR3 protein. The sample includes around 580,000 distinct CDR3 sequences, around 42% of them seen just once. Material: peripheral blood or thyroid tissue (not recorded which). These receptors originate from a woman aged 18-29 years with Graves' hyperthyroidism. CDR3s include the opening cysteine and the closing phenylalanine or tryptophan. A D gene is named only where the DNA matches it firmly. Only part of the rows carry a size: once, few, many, or a class if the clone is expanded.

v_gene	j_gene	abundance	d_gene	CDR3aa	CDR3nt
TRBV6-6	TRBJ2-7	.	.	CASDRRDEQYF	TGTGCCAGCGATCGAAGGGATGAGCAGTACTTC
TRBV29-1	TRBJ2-7	once	.	CSVQPRGDEQYF	TGCAGCGTGCAACCCAGGGGGGACGAGCAGTACTTC
TRBV9	TRBJ2-7	.	TRBD2	CASSAGTSASYEQYF	TGTGCCAGCAGCGCCGGGACTAGCGCTTCCTACGAGCAGTACTTC
TRBV7-8	TRBJ2-7	.	.	CASSGPRLPEADGSGNYEQYF	TGTGCCAGCAGCGGTCCTCGGCTACCTGAAGCGGACGGGAGTGGTAACTACGAGCAGTACTTC
TRBV5-4	TRBJ2-7	.	TRBD2	CASSPSRTSEQYF	TGTGCCAGCAGCCCCAGTAGGACTAGCGAGCAGTACTTC
TRBV6-1	TRBJ2-7	.	TRBD2	CASSPGRASGYEQYF	TGTGCCAGCAGCCCCGGGAGGGCCTCGGGGTACGAGCAGTACTTC
TRBV2	TRBJ1-6	.	TRBD1	CASSGTVSSPLHF	TGTGCCAGCAGCGGGACAGTATCCTCACCCCTCCACTTT
TRBV6-6	TRBJ2-7	many	.	CASSYLGLPGYEQYF	TGTGCCAGCAGTTATCTCGGGTTACCTGGCTACGAGCAGTACTTC
TRBV19	TRBJ2-7	many	TRBD2	CASSIAGVQEQYF	TGTGCCAGTAGTATCGCGGGAGTGCAGGAGCAGTACTTC
TRBV19	TRBJ1-6	.	TRBD1	CASSNWTGYSPLHF	TGTGCCAGCAGTAACTGGACAGGGTACTCACCCCTCCACTTT
TRBV2	TRBJ1-2	.	.	CARVRYTF	TGTGCCAGGGTGCGCTACACCTTC
TRBV20-1	TRBJ1-1	.	.	CSASSLLGDEAFF	TGCAGTGCCAGCAGCCTTCTGGGGGACGAAGCTTTCTTT
TRBV15	TRBJ1-1	many	.	CATSRGQNTEAFF	TGTGCCACCAGCAGAGGCCAGAACACTGAAGCTTTCTTT
TRBV11-1	TRBJ2-7	once	.	CASSPQGILSYEQYF	TGTGCCAGCAGCCCCCAGGGGATCCTCTCCTACGAGCAGTACTTC
TRBV10-3	TRBJ1-1	.	.	CAISDPGTSGPSTEAFF	TGTGCCATCAGTGACCCCGGGACTAGCGGTCCTAGCACAGAAGCTTTCTTT
TRBV12-3/TRBV12-4	TRBJ1-5	many	.	CASSLRDQPQHF	TGTGCCAGCAGTCTCAGGGATCAGCCCCAGCATTTT
TRBV24-1	TRBJ1-1	many	.	CATSHITGGEAFF	TGTGCCACCAGCCATATCACGGGCGGTGAAGCTTTCTTT
TRBV19	TRBJ1-2	many	.	CASSIAANYGYTF	TGTGCCAGTAGTATAGCAGCTAACTATGGCTACACCTTC
TRBV15	TRBJ2-2	many	.	CATRAGTTNTGELFF	TGTGCCACCAGGGCGGGGACAACGAACACCGGGGAGCTGTTTTTT
TRBV10-3	TRBJ1-1	many	TRBD1	CAISDLRGRGAEAFF	TGTGCCATCAGTGACCTCAGGGGGCGAGGAGCTGAAGCTTTCTTT
TRBV6-6	TRBJ1-1	few	.	CASSIYVGGMNTEAFF	TGTGCCAGCAGTATCTACGTCGGGGGGATGAACACTGAAGCTTTCTTT
TRBV20-1	TRBJ2-2	.	.	CSAQSGSTTGELFF	TGCAGTGCTCAGTCAGGGTCGACCACCGGGGAGCTGTTTTTT
TRBV5-1	TRBJ2-6	many	TRBD1	CASSSVTGAGANVLTF	TGCGCCAGCAGCTCCGTAACAGGGGCTGGGGCCAACGTCCTGACTTTC
TRBV4-1	TRBJ1-5	many	.	CASSQLRADDQPQHF	TGCGCCAGCAGCCAACTCAGGGCCGACGATCAGCCCCAGCATTTT
TRBV20-1	TRBJ2-3	few	.	CSARGGASTDTQYF	TGCAGTGCTAGAGGGGGAGCTAGCACAGATACGCAGTATTTT
TRBV20-1	TRBJ2-5	.	TRBD2	CSPTSGGQETQYF	TGCAGTCCCACTAGCGGGGGCCAAGAGACCCAGTACTTC
TRBV29-1	TRBJ1-2	.	.	CSVAEGANYGYTF	TGCAGCGTAGCTGAAGGGGCTAACTATGGCTACACCTTC
TRBV6-1	TRBJ2-6	.	.	CASSSSGSSGANVLTF	TGTGCCAGCAGTTCCTCAGGGAGCTCTGGGGCCAACGTCCTGACTTTC
TRBV7-2	TRBJ2-5	.	.	CASSSWDREVDTQYF	TGTGCCAGCAGCTCATGGGATCGCGAGGTGGATACCCAGTACTTC
TRBV20-1	TRBJ1-1	.	.	CSATDGSGSNTEAFF	TGCAGTGCCACTGACGGCTCTGGGTCGAACACTGAAGCTTTCTTT
TRBV24-1	TRBJ1-2	.	.	CATPPRSRGAGGYTF	TGTGCCACCCCTCCTAGAAGCAGGGGCGCGGGTGGCTACACCTTC
TRBV29-1	TRBJ1-1	.	.	CSVDLRPDTEAFF	TGCAGCGTTGATCTACGCCCGGACACTGAAGCTTTCTTT
TRBV7-9	TRBJ2-2	.	.	CASSGLFF	TGTGCCAGCAGCGGGCTGTTTTTT
TRBV7-3	TRBJ2-2	many	.	CASSSGTAQNTGELFF	TGTGCCAGCAGCTCCGGGACGGCCCAGAACACCGGGGAGCTGTTTTTT
TRBV6-2/TRBV6-3	TRBJ1-1	many	TRBD1	CASRWKHRGGTEAFF	TGTGCCAGCAGATGGAAACACAGGGGGGGCACTGAAGCTTTCTTT
TRBV2	TRBJ1-2	.	.	CASSETRRDGYTF	TGTGCCAGCAGTGAGACCAGGCGGGACGGCTACACCTTC
TRBV7-7	TRBJ2-6	.	TRBD1	CAVPTGRSTGTNVLTF	TGTGCAGTCCCGACAGGGAGATCCACTGGGACCAACGTCCTGACTTTC
TRBV20-1	TRBJ2-3	few	.	CSGRGGSGTDTQYF	TGCAGTGGACGTGGAGGTTCGGGCACAGATACGCAGTATTTT
TRBV30	TRBJ1-1	few	.	CAWIPRVKGTEAFF	TGTGCCTGGATCCCCAGGGTAAAGGGAACTGAAGCTTTCTTT
TRBV24-1	TRBJ2-5	many	.	CATSDFRGLETQYF	TGTGCCACCAGTGATTTTCGGGGACTGGAGACCCAGTACTTC
TRBV10-2	TRBJ2-2	many	TRBD2	CASTQRAGGTGELFF	TGCGCCAGCACCCAACGGGCGGGAGGCACCGGGGAGCTGTTTTTT
TRBV7-9	TRBJ1-2	many	TRBD1	CASSPSGQAVYGYTF	TGTGCCAGCAGCCCCTCGGGACAGGCAGTCTATGGCTACACCTTC
TRBV20-1	TRBJ2-5	.	TRBD2	CSAPGTSGRALQETQYF	TGCAGTGCTCCGGGGACTAGCGGGAGGGCCCTTCAAGAGACCCAGTACTTC
TRBV10-3	TRBJ1-1	many	.	CATKSPADSVTEAFF	TGTGCCACCAAATCGCCCGCGGACAGCGTCACTGAAGCTTTCTTT
TRBV7-9	TRBJ2-3	.	TRBD1	CASSPRGLQGDTQDF	TGTGCCAGCAGTCCTAGGGGGCTCCAAGGAGATACGCAGGATTTT
TRBV27	TRBJ1-5	many	TRBD1	CASSHGTGGNQPQHF	TGTGCCAGCAGTCACGGGACAGGGGGCAATCAGCCCCAGCATTTT
TRBV6-1	TRBJ1-5	many	.	CASRRGVDQPQHF	TGTGCCAGCAGGCGGGGTGTCGATCAGCCCCAGCATTTT
TRBV5-6	TRBJ2-5	.	TRBD1	CASSGPGTAKETQYF	TGTGCCAGCAGCGGCCCAGGGACAGCGAAAGAGACCCAGTACTTC
TRBV19	TRBJ2-6	.	TRBD1	CASRPGTGGTGANVLTF	TGTGCCAGTAGGCCCGGGACAGGGGGCACTGGGGCCAACGTCCTGACTTTC
TRBV2	TRBJ2-3	.	.	CASTAGVSTDTQYF	TGTGCCAGCACGGCAGGGGTCAGCACAGATACGCAGTATTTT
TRBV15	TRBJ2-6	few	TRBD1	CATSRGDRGGANVLTF	TGTGCCACCAGCAGAGGGGACAGGGGTGGGGCCAACGTCCTGACTTTC